A single sample gave rise to the 17 T cell receptor beta chains below, sequenced in a study of shared clonotypes between healthy human individuals. Profiled with immunoSEQ multiplex PCR; TCRdb holds only in-frame clones, not every one. The sample lists 2 million to 2.5 million clones; 80% to 95% were seen once. The specimen sequenced was naive CD4+ T cells from PBMCs. Sample subset: CD45RA+ positively selected. These receptor sequences come from a man aged 18 to 29 in good health. Some clones in this sample may be carry-over from other donors' samples.

In the case of this clone: One end of the junction is discordant with germline, which a read error may explain. V is TRBV30 and J is TRBJ2-7; 10 bases align to TRBD2. Germline-derived CDR1 and CDR2 are GTSNPN and SVGIG (reference sequence). The CDR3 covers 14 residues. The CDR3 region is CAWTSNQLAGAQDF. The CDR3 nucleotides read TGTGCCTGGACCTCTAACCAGCTAGCGGGAGCTCAGGACTTC.

V gene TRBV27 combines with J gene TRBJ2-1; TRBD2 aligns across 11 bases. This CDR3 has 19 residues. Germline CDR1 and CDR2: MNHEY and SMNVEV (reference sequence). Unmatched junction bases numbered 17, after V lost 6 bases and J lost 4 bases. The CDR3 DNA reads as TGTGCCAGCAGACACTCGACTAGCGGGATCTTTCGTGTTTACAATGAGCAGTTCTTC. This sequence encodes CASRHSTSGIFRVYNEQFF.

The rearrangement uses TRBV5-1 and TRBJ2-1; D is possibly TRBD2 (5 bases). Germline lookup yields CDR1 SGHRS and CDR2 YFSETQ. V lost 1 base and J lost 5, with 7 bases in between. CDR3 length: 13 residues. CDR3 sequence reads: CASSLTRDNEQFF. The CDR3 nucleotides are TGCGCCAGCAGCTTGACGCGGGACAATGAGCAGTTCTTC.

This clone has a single count. The chain is built from TRBV5-4 and TRBJ2-3, with 10 bases fitting TRBD2. V shed 3 bases, J shed 4 bases, and the junction held 8 bases outside the gene matches. CDR1 is SGHNT and CDR2 is YYREEE in the germline V gene (reference sequence). This CDR3 is built from 16 residues. As DNA, the CDR3 is TGTGCCAGCAGCTCGGGCGGGCTAGCGGGAGCAGATACGCAGTATTTT. It codes for CASSSGGLAGADTQYF. The full variable domain, with the rest looked up from reference TRBV5-4 and TRBJ2-3, is ETGVTQSPTHLIKTRGQQVTLRCSSQSGHNTVSWYQQALGQGPQFIFQYYREEENGRGNFPPRFSGLQFPNYSSELNVNALELDDSALYLCASSSGGLAGADTQYFGPGTRLTVL.

The rearrangement joins TRBV30 to TRBJ2-1, with D perhaps assigned TRBD1 or TRBD2 (5 bases each). CDR1 GTSNPN and CDR2 SVGIG come from the germline V gene (reference sequence). The V gene lost 2 bases and the J gene lost 3 bases, with 14 bases spanning the gap. The CDR3 is 15 amino acids. For the CDR3, the DNA is TGTGCCTGGAGTCCCCCGGGACGTAACTACAATGAGCAGTTCTTC. It yields the protein CAWSPPGRNYNEQFF. The entire variable domain, with the rest obtained from reference TRBV30 and TRBJ2-1, is as follows: SQTIHQWPATLVQPVGSPLSLECTVEGTSNPNLYWYRQAAGRGLQLLFYSVGIGQISSEVPQNLSASRPQDRQFILSSKKLLLSDSGFYLCAWSPPGRNYNEQFFGPGTRLTVL.

The chain recombines TRBV2 with TRBJ2-3; D might be TRBD2 (7 bases). CDR1 is SNHLY, CDR2 FYNNEI, per germline. The germline V and J ends were trimmed by 10 bases and 2 bases, with 16 bases remaining between them. The CDR3 has 14 residues. The DNA of the CDR3 is TGTGCCAACCGGGAGGACAGAAACACAGATACGCAGTATTTT. Protein product: CANREDRNTDTQYF. Together with reference TRBV2 and TRBJ2-3, the CDR3 gives the full variable domain: EPEVTQTPSHQVTQMGQEVILRCVPISNHLYFYWYRQILGQKVEFLVSFYNNEISEKSEIFDDQFSVERPDGSNFTLKIRSTKLEDSAMYFCANREDRNTDTQYFGPGTRLTVL.

The chain combines TRBV13 with TRBJ2-2; D gene uncertain. The CDR3 is made up of 12 amino acids. Germline V gives CDR1 PRHDT, CDR2 FYEKMQ (reference sequence). V lost 2 bases to trimming and J lost 8 bases, with 6 bases between them. This CDR3 reads CASSLLEGELFF. The CDR3 DNA is TGTGCCAGCAGCTTATTGGAAGGGGAGCTGTTTTTT.

This clone was counted a few times. CDR3 DNA sequence: TGTGCCAGCCGGGACTTTAAAAACATTCAGTACTTC. Amino acids: CASRDFKNIQYF. The J gene is TRBJ2-4, the V gene TRBV28; tentative D call: TRBD2 (6 bases). The ends were cut back, 8 bases at V and 4 bases at J, with 9 bases in the middle. Germline loops: CDR1 MDHEN, CDR2 SYDVKM. CDR3 length equals 12 residues.

The chain couples TRBV27 to TRBJ1-1; 9 bases line up with TRBD1. J was trimmed by 5 bases and V by 6 bases; bases with no gene match: 7. This CDR3 region has 14 residues. The germline V gene has CDR1 MNHEY and CDR2 SMNVEV (reference sequence). The CDR3 sequence: CASRGDRATTEAFF. As DNA, the CDR3 is TGTGCCAGCAGGGGGGACAGGGCTACTACTGAAGCTTTCTTT.

This chain connects TRBV5-8 to TRBJ2-5; no reliable D call. Trimming cost V 4 bases and J 6 bases, with 16 bases left between them. From germline, CDR1 is SGHTS and CDR2 YDEGEE. The CDR3 length is 14 residues. Here the CDR3 DNA reads TGTGCCAGCAGCCCTTCCCTGGGCCGGAAGACCCAGTACTTC. It translates to CASSPSLGRKTQYF.

This chain connects TRBV15 to TRBJ2-4; D is possibly TRBD2 (5 bases). Trimming stripped 0 bases from V and 0 bases from J, with 15 bases between. The CDR3 covers 18 residues. Germline V gene sequence: CDR1 LNHNV, CDR2 YYDKDF (reference sequence). The chain's CDR3 is CATSRDKRAELAKNIQYF. CDR3 nucleotide sequence: TGTGCCACCAGCAGAGATAAGAGGGCGGAGCTAGCCAAAAACATTCAGTACTTC. Full variable domain (rest looked up from reference TRBV15 and TRBJ2-4): DAMVIQNPRYQVTQFGKPVTLSCSQTLNHNVMYWYQQKSSQAPKLLFHYYDKDFNNEADTPDNFQSRRPNTSFCFLDIRSPGLGDTAMYLCATSRDKRAELAKNIQYFGAGTRLSVL.

The chain has TRBV29-1 and TRBJ2-3; 8 positions agree with TRBD1. CDR3 size: 14 residues. The V gene end was trimmed by 4 bases and the J gene end by 2 bases; junction bases not matched to a gene: 5. CDR1 SQVTM and CDR2 ANQGSEA come from the germline V gene. CDR3 loop: CSVGRDRNTDTQYF. CDR3 sequence (DNA): TGCAGCGTTGGTCGGGACAGGAACACAGATACGCAGTATTTT.

V usage is TRBV9 and J usage is TRBJ2-3, with 11 bases identical to TRBD2. The CDR3 covers 18 residues. The junction had 9 bases not matched to a gene; V was cut back by 0 bases and J by 3 bases. From germline, CDR1 is SGDLS and CDR2 YYNGEE. The CDR3 DNA follows: TGTGCCAGCAGCGTAGGCGATATAGCGGGAGGGCCTACAGATACGCAGTATTTT. This translates into CASSVGDIAGGPTDTQYF.

This clone was picked up one time. The chain couples TRBV18 to TRBJ1-5, with TRBD1 as a possible D gene (6 bases). Trimming took off 3 bases at V and 2 bases at J, with 17 bases between the two ends. Germline V gives CDR1 KGHSH, CDR2 LQKENI. This CDR3 has 17 amino acids. CDR3 in DNA: TGTGCCAGCTCACCCCCGGGACGGGGGCTCGGCAATCAGCCCCAGCATTTT. It codes for CASSPPGRGLGNQPQHF.

In its sample, this clone was seen once. V gene TRBV6-1 combines with J gene TRBJ1-1, with unresolved D. CDR3 length: 13 amino acids. V was trimmed by 2 bases and J by 1 base, leaving 5 bases between them. In germline, CDR1 is MNHNS, CDR2 SASEGT. The CDR3 DNA sequence: TGTGCCAGCAGTGAATCGAGGAACACTGAAGCTTTCTTT. Its protein is CASSESRNTEAFF.

The chain combines TRBV18 with TRBJ2-7, with D possibly TRBD2 on 6 matching bases. The CDR3 is 15 amino acids. The V gene lost 5 bases and the J gene lost 4 bases, with 18 bases spanning the gap. The germline gives CDR1 KGHSH, CDR2 LQKENI. For the CDR3, the DNA is TGTGCCAGCTCATCTCCGGGGCTTGGGACTTACGAGCAGTACTTC. Its protein product is CASSSPGLGTYEQYF.

This clone was observed once. This chain connects TRBV6-1 to TRBJ2-2; TRBD2 aligns across 12 bases. Trimming removed 7 bases from V and 3 bases from J; junction bases left unmatched: 3. The CDR3 contains 15 residues. CDR1 is MNHNS and CDR2 is SASEGT in the germline V gene. This chain's CDR3 is CASTSGRADTGELFF. The CDR3 DNA reads as TGTGCCAGCACTAGCGGGAGGGCCGACACCGGGGAGCTGTTTTTT.